The present entry profiles one TCR beta chain with its context. The data were obtained in a study of T cell responses to AZD1222 COVID-19 vaccine. Trimming at V came to 0 bases and at J to 7 bases, leaving 6 bases not matched to a gene. From germline, CDR1 is SQVTM and CDR2 ANQGSEA. The CDR3 covers 14 residues. Only in-frame clones appear in the TCRdb table, and some are missing; sequencing was by immunoSEQ multiplex PCR. The profile shows 65,000 to 100,000 clones, around nine tenths of them singletons. The analysis combined second doses at about 4 or about 12 weeks. The sequence was obtained from an adult who received the AZD1222 COVID-19 vaccine. The chain carries TRBV29-1 and TRBJ2-1, with TRBD1 identical over 7 bases. The starting material was peripheral blood, obtained 28 days after the second AZD1222 dose. DNA for the CDR3: TGCAGCGTTGAAGACCTCACAGGGGAAAATGAGCAGTTCTTC. Protein: CSVEDLTGENEQFF.